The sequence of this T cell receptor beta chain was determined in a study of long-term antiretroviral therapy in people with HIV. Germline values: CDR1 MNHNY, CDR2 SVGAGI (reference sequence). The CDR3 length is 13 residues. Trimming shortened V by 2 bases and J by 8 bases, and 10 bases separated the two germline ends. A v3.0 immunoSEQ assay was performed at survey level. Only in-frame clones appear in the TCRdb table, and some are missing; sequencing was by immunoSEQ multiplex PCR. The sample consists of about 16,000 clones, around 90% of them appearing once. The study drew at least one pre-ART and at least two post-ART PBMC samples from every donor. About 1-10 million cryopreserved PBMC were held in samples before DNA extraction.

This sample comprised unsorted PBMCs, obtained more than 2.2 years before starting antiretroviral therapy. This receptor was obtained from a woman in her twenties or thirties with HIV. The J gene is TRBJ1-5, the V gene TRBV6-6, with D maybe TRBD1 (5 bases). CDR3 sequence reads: CASSYGGGEPQHF. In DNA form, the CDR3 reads TGTGCCAGCAGTTACGGGGGAGGGGAGCCCCAGCATTTT.